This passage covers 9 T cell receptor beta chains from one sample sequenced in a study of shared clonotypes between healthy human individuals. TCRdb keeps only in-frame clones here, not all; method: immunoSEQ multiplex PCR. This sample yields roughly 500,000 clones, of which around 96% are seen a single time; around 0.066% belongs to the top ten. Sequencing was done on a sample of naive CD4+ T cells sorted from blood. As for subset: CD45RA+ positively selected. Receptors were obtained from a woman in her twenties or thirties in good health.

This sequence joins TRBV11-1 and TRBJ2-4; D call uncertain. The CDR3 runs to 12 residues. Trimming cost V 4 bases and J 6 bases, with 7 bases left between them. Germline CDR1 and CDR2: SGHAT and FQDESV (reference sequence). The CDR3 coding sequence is TGTGCCAGCAGCTCCCCAGGAAACATTCAGTACTTC. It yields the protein CASSSPGNIQYF.

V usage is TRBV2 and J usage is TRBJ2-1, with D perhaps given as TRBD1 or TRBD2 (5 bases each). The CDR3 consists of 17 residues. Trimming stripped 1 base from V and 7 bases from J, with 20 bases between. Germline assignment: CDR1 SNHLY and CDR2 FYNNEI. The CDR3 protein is CASSEDSGTSVLNEQFF. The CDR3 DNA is TGTGCCAGCAGTGAAGATTCGGGGACCTCGGTTTTGAATGAGCAGTTCTTC.

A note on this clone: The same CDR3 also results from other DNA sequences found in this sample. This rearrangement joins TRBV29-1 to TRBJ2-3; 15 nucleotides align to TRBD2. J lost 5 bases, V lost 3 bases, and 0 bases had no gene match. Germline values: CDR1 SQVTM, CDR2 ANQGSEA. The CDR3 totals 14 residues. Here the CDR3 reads CSVEGLAGGDTQYF. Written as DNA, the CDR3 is TGCAGCGTTGAGGGACTAGCGGGAGGAGATACGCAGTATTTT.

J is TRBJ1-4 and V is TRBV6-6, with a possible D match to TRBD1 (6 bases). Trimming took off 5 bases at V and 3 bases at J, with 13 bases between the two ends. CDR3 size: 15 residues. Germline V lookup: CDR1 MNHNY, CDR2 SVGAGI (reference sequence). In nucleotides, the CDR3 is TGTGCCAGCAGTACGCAGGGGCGGTCTAATGAAAAACTGTTTTTT. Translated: CASSTQGRSNEKLFF.

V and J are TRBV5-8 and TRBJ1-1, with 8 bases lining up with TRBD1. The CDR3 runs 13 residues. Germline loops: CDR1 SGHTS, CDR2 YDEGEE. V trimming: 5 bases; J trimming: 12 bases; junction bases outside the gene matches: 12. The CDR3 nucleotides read TGTGCCAGCAGATCTAAGGACAGGGTGAATACTTTCTTT. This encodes CASRSKDRVNTFF.

CDR3 DNA: TGTGCCACCAGCAGATTCCCCGGGACAGGGTACAATGAGCAGTTCTTC. Translating it yields CATSRFPGTGYNEQFF. The chain recombines TRBV15 with TRBJ2-1; 9 bases are shared with TRBD1. Germline CDR1 is LNHNV and CDR2 is YYDKDF (reference sequence). The J segment lost 4 bases and the V segment lost 2 bases, leaving 6 bases of the junction unmatched. CDR3 size: 16 residues.

The chain's CDR3 is CASSFGTGSTYEQYF. The CDR3 nucleotides are TGTGCCAGCAGCTTTGGGACAGGGAGCACCTACGAGCAGTACTTC. This chain joins TRBV11-2 and TRBJ2-7; TRBD1 matches at 9 bases. CDR3 length: 15 amino acids. The V gene end was trimmed by 3 bases and the J gene end by 2 bases; junction bases not matched to a gene: 5. Germline CDR1 and CDR2: SGHAT and FQNNGV.

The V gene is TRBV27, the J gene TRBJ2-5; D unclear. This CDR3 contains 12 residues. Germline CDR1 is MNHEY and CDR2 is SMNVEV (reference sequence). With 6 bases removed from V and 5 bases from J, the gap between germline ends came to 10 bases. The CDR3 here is CASSTSPETQYF. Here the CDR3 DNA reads TGTGCCAGCAGCACTTCCCCCGAGACCCAGTACTTC.

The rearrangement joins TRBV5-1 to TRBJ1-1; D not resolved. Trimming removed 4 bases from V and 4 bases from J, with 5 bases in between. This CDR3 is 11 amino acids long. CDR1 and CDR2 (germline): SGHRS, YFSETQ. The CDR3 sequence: CASSPPTEAFF. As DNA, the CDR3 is TGCGCCAGCAGCCCCCCCACTGAAGCTTTCTTT.